What follows are 9 T cell receptor beta chains derived from one specimen sequenced in a study of T cell responses to AZD1222 COVID-19 vaccine. Clones were sequenced by immunoSEQ multiplex PCR, and TCRdb holds only the in-frame ones, with some missing. The sample yields 200,000 or so clones, 80% to 95% seen once. This sample comprised peripheral blood, obtained 28 days after the second AZD1222 dose. Source of these receptors: an adult who received the AZD1222 COVID-19 vaccine.

Remarks on this clone: The same CDR3 arises from other DNA sequences in this sample as well. V is TRBV2 and J is TRBJ1-2; a weak D match, TRBD1 (5 bases). Germline values: CDR1 SNHLY, CDR2 FYNNEI. The ends were cut back, 4 bases at V and 6 bases at J, with 12 bases in the middle. The CDR3 has 13 amino acids. The CDR3 reads CASSVGRADGYTF. CDR3 sequence (DNA): TGTGCCAGCAGTGTAGGCAGGGCGGATGGCTACACCTTC.

The V gene is TRBV7-2, the J gene TRBJ1-1; the D gene is possibly TRBD1 (6 bases). In germline, CDR1 is SGHTA, CDR2 FQGNSA. The V gene lost 0 bases and the J gene lost 0 bases, with 11 bases spanning the gap. This CDR3 comprises 16 residues. CDR3 coding DNA: TGTGCCAGCAGCTTAGCCTCAGGGGCCCTGAACACTGAAGCTTTCTTT. The encoded protein is CASSLASGALNTEAFF.

The V gene is TRBV25-1, the J gene TRBJ1-4; D may be TRBD1 (5 bases). The CDR3 has 14 amino acids. Per germline, CDR1 MGHDK and CDR2 SYGVNS. Trimming removed 8 bases at V and 7 bases at J, with 17 bases between. The CDR3 nucleotides are TGTGCCAGCTCCGCCGGGGGGGGGACTGAAAAACTGTTTTTT. Amino acid sequence: CASSAGGGTEKLFF. The whole variable domain, filled in from reference TRBV25-1 and TRBJ1-4, reads EADIYQTPRYLVIGTGKKITLECSQTMGHDKMYWYQQDPGMELHLIHYSYGVNSTEKGDLSSESTVSRIRTEHFPLTLESARPSHTSQYLCASSAGGGTEKLFFGSGTQLSVL.

The rearrangement links TRBV25-1 to TRBJ1-5; D uncertain. V dropped 2 bases and J dropped 6 bases, with 5 bases sitting between them. Germline lookup yields CDR1 MGHDK and CDR2 SYGVNS. The CDR3 length is 12 residues. The CDR3 coding sequence is TGTGCCAGCAGTGAAGGGTCTCAGCCCCAGCATTTT. Protein sequence: CASSEGSQPQHF.

The chain couples TRBV9 to TRBJ1-3, with 8 bases that match TRBD1. The CDR3 has 15 residues. The ends lost 4 bases at V and 2 bases at J; junction bases unmatched: 5. CDR1 and CDR2 (germline): SGDLS, YYNGEE. CDR3 DNA: TGTGCCAGCAGCCCCCGGACAGGGACTGGAAACACCATATATTTT. It translates to CASSPRTGTGNTIYF. Variable domain in full (rest from reference TRBV9 and TRBJ1-3): DSGVTQTPKHLITATGQRVTLRCSPRSGDLSVYWYQQSLDQGLQFLIQYYNGEERAKGNILERFSAQQFPDLHSELNLSSLELGDSALYFCASSPRTGTGNTIYFGEGSWLTVV.

The genes are TRBV29-1 and TRBJ2-7; D is unresolved. CDR3 length: 14 amino acids. In germline, CDR1 is SQVTM, CDR2 ANQGSEA. Trimming removed 3 bases from V and 1 base from J, with 13 bases in between. CDR3 sequence reads: CSVEVGSISYEQYF. The DNA of the CDR3 is TGCAGCGTTGAGGTGGGGTCGATTTCCTACGAGCAGTACTTC.

The rearrangement uses TRBV6-5 and TRBJ1-1; 7 nucleotides agree with TRBD1. The junction had 9 bases not matched to a gene; V was cut back by 10 bases and J by 1 base. CDR1 MNHEY and CDR2 SVGAGI come from the germline V gene. The CDR3 loop spans 14 amino acids. Here the CDR3 reads CATKTGWENTEAFF. Here the CDR3 DNA reads TGTGCCACTAAGACAGGGTGGGAGAACACTGAAGCTTTCTTT.

J is TRBJ1-2 and V is TRBV21-1; TRBD1 reflects the table's D call only, with no check against the DNA. TRBV21-1 is an annotated pseudogene. The CDR3 extends over 14 amino acids. The CDR3 is CASSVPTGRVGYTF. The CDR3, as DNA: TGTGCCAGCAGCGTACCGACAGGGAGAGTCGGCTACACCTTC.

This clone was detected once. The rearrangement uses TRBV7-3 and TRBJ2-2, with a possible D match to TRBD1 (6 bases). CDR1 is SGHTA and CDR2 is FQGTGA in the germline V gene. The V and J ends lost 1 base and 13 bases respectively, with 13 bases between them. CDR3 length equals 13 residues. CDR3 DNA: TGTGCCAGCAGCTTAAAGGACAGTCAAGTGCTGTTTTTT. Its translation: CASSLKDSQVLFF.